This passage covers 9 T cell receptor beta chains from one sample sequenced in a study of T-cell memory formation after mild COVID-19 (dated by TCRdb to about 2021). The library was prepared using 5' RACE. Reads for this sample came from an Illumina NovaSeq 6000. TCRdb reprocessing: public reads trimmed at Q25 with fastp, clones called with MiXCR, in-frame beta chains kept. Entries are consolidated by CDR3 protein sequence, retaining the most common genes and DNA. For this sample the table gives 250,000 to 350,000 distinct CDR3 sequences, of which 13% to 15% were detected only once. The ten largest clones take up around 23% of the sample. The sample consisted of PBMCs or a T cell subset sorted from them (not recorded which). All receptors come from a man between 18 and 35 years old who had mild COVID-19 (a few samples of this study predate the infection). The sample titles of this study are shuffled in the database, so cell type and time point are left out; the donor was told from shared clones.

The chain uses TRBV23-1 and TRBJ2-7; no clear D gene. TRBV23-1 is labeled an ORF, and its function is uncertain. The CDR3 runs 12 residues. Trimming cost V 4 bases and J 5 bases, with 9 bases left between them. The DNA for the CDR3 is TGCGCCAGCAGTCCAAAACATGACGAGCAGTACGTC. This sequence encodes CASSPKHDEQYV.

There are a few counts of this clonotype. V gene TRBV13 combines with J gene TRBJ1-1; TRBD1 is a possible D gene (6 bases). The CDR3 runs to 17 residues. The germline V gene encodes CDR1 PRHDT and CDR2 FYEKMQ (reference sequence). V was cut by 4 bases and J by 1 base, with 19 bases left in between. The CDR3 sequence: CASSSRDWGQGNTEAFF. Here the CDR3 DNA reads TGTGCCAGCAGCTCCAGAGATTGGGGGCAAGGGAACACTGAAGCTTTCTTT.

The DNA of the CDR3 is TGTGCCAGCAGCTTAGAGGCGGAAAGAGCTTTCTTT. Amino acids: CASSLEAERAFF. The gene calls are TRBV7-9 and TRBJ1-1; unclear D gene. V lost 1 base to trimming and J lost 10 bases, with 10 bases between them. The CDR3 is 12 amino acids. Germline V CDR1 and CDR2: SEHNR, FQNEAQ (reference sequence).

V gene TRBV27 combines with J gene TRBJ2-1, with D uncertain. The V and J ends lost 5 bases and 1 base respectively, with 9 bases between them. Germline CDR1 is MNHEY and CDR2 is SMNVEV (reference sequence). The CDR3 is 14 amino acids. Here the CDR3 reads CASSQGISYNEQFF. The DNA for the CDR3 is TGTGCCAGCAGTCAAGGTATATCCTACAATGAGCAGTTCTTC.

This clonotype was found a few times. The J gene is TRBJ1-1, the V gene TRBV18; D unresolved. The germline V gene has CDR1 KGHSH and CDR2 LQKENI. The CDR3 covers 13 residues. V lost 0 bases, J lost 5 bases, and 7 bases lay in between. For the CDR3, the DNA is TGTGCCAGCTCACCACCGGCGGGGACTGAAGCTTTCTTT. This translates into CASSPPAGTEAFF. The whole variable domain, remainder taken from reference TRBV18 and TRBJ1-1, is NAGVMQNPRHLVRRRGQEARLRCSPMKGHSHVYWYRQLPEEGLKFMVYLQKENIIDESGMPKERFSAEFPKEGPSILRIQQVVRGDSAAYFCASSPPAGTEAFFGQGTRLTVV.

This clonotype was seen a few times. The V call is TRBV12-3 or TRBV12-4, the J call TRBJ2-7; 7 positions agree with TRBD2. This CDR3 has 14 amino acids. The V and J ends lost 6 bases and 7 bases, in that order; junction bases with no gene match: 12. The CDR3 DNA is TGTGCCAGCAGCCTAGTTGTCTCGCGGGGGGAGCAGTACGTC. Translated: CASSLVVSRGEQYV.

The chain links TRBV12-3 or TRBV12-4 to TRBJ1-2, with a weak D call TRBD1 (5 bases). The CDR3 extends over 14 amino acids. V lost 2 bases and J 5 bases, leaving 12 bases between the germline ends. The CDR3 DNA is TGTGCCAGCAGTTTAATCCCCAGGGTATATGGCTACACCTTC. Translated, it gives CASSLIPRVYGYTF.

In its sample, this clonotype was seen a few times. This chain connects TRBV5-1 to TRBJ1-1; TRBD1 agrees at 11 bases. This CDR3 is 16 amino acids long. Germline trimming cut 0 bases from V and 4 bases from J; bases unmatched to any gene: 5. Per the germline V gene, CDR1 is SGHRS and CDR2 is YFSETQ. CDR3 in amino acids: CASSLGTGTGGTEAFF. The CDR3, as DNA: TGCGCCAGCAGCTTGGGGACCGGGACAGGGGGCACTGAAGCTTTCTTT.

The rearrangement joins TRBV29-1 to TRBJ2-1, with D unresolved. Trimming left V 7 bases short and J 4 bases short, with 14 bases between. The germline V gene has CDR1 SQVTM and CDR2 ANQGSEA. The CDR3 is 13 residues long. The CDR3: CSGKDRNYNEQFF. CDR3 coding DNA: TGCAGCGGGAAGGACCGAAATTACAATGAGCAGTTCTTC.